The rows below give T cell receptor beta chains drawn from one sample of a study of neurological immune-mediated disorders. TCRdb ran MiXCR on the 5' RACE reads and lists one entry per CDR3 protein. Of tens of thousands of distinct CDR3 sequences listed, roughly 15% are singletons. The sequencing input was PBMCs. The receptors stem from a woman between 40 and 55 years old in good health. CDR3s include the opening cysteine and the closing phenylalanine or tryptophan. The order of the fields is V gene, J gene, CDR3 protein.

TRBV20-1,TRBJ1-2,CSATETDRGYTF
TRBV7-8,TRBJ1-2,CASSPGVLDYGYTF
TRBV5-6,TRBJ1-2,CASSLADSYGYTF
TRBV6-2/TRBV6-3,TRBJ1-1,CASTRTGRQEAFF
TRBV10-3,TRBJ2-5,CATQGDIETQYF
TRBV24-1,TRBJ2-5,CATSDLGEDEETQYF
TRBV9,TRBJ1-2,CASSVGGVNYGYTF
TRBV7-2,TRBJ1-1,CASRRQKNTEAFF
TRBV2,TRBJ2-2,CASSGRGRNTGELFF
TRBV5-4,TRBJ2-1,CASSLAPRVSTAVEQFF
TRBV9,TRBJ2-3,CASSVEALTDTQYF
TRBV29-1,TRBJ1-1,CSVVKGDTEAFF
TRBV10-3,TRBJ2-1,CAISEPNRTSIYNEQFF
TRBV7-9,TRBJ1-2,CASSLARDSGGYTF
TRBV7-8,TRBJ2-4,CASSLGKGQGKNF
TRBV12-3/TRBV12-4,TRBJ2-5,CASSFSRGETQYF
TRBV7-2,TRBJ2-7,CASSRPDSSYEQYF
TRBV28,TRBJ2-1,CASSSRDFSYNEQFF
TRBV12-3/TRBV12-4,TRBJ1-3,CASSSRDRGPGNTIYF
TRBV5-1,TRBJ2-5,CASSLHGGGAVETQYF
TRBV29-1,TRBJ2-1,CSSTFYNEQFF
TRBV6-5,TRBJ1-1,CASRRGKNTEALF
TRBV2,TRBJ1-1,CASRSGGEDTEAFF
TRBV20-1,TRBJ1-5,CSAHPNSNQPQHF
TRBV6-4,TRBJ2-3,CASSESAGGTDTQYF
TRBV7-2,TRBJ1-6,CASSPKYNSPLHF
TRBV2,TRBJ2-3,CASSALAGGHTQYF
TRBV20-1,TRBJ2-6,CSASLRRGANVLTF
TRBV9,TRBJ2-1,CASSVMTELNNEQFF
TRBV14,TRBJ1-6,CASSTRQFNSPLHF
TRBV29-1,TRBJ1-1,CSVTRPLGEAFF
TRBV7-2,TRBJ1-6,CASSLEGGGASYNSPLHF
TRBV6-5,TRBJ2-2,CASRQRPRWGTGELFF
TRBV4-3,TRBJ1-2,CASSPSTTGEGYTF
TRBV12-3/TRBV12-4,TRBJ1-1,CASSWQATEAFF